These 5 T cell receptor beta chains came from one sample sequenced in a study of regulatory T cells in long-lasting Graves disease. To make TCR beta libraries, researchers used iRepertoire HTBI primers and Arm-PCR of CDR3 regions. TCRdb ran MiXCR on the multiplex PCR reads and lists one entry per CDR3 protein. The sample records roughly 250,000 distinct CDR3 sequences, 15% to 20% being singletons. As for time point: newly diagnosed GD, antithyroid drugs for less than 3 months. The TCR library was made from RNA that had been extracted from PBMCs in TRIzol. These data also featured in a second study, about T cells in Graves' hyperthyroidism and ophthalmopathy.

Here the sequenced sample was peripheral blood mononuclear cells (PBMCs), taken at new diagnosis, from a patient treated with antithyroid drugs. All receptors come from a woman in her 30s with Graves disease.

This clonotype was seen ten or more times. The chain joins TRBV6-5 to TRBJ2-7, with TRBD2 matching over 11 bases. With V trimmed by 4 bases and J by 4 bases, 6 bases remained unmatched. The germline CDR1 and CDR2 sequences are MNHEY and SVGAGI. This CDR3 comprises 15 residues. CDR3 DNA: TGTGCCAGCAGTTTTTATGGACTAGCGGGTTACGAGCAGTACTTC. Amino acids: CASSFYGLAGYEQYF.

Of note for this clonotype: Since a much larger clone is just one base distant, this may be a read error. The V and J genes are TRBV2 and TRBJ2-7; D is undetermined. The CDR3 consists of 14 residues. Between the trimmed V and J ends, which lost 7 bases and 4 bases, there was a span of 17 bases. Germline-derived CDR1 and CDR2 are SNHLY and FYNNEI. CDR3 DNA sequence: TGTGCCAGCACTTTCCCCCCCTTCGGATACGAGCAGTACTTC. Its protein product is CASTFPPFGYEQYF.

This clonotype was picked up many times. This chain connects TRBV6-1 to TRBJ1-2; TRBD1 is a possible D gene (5 bases). The germline CDR1 and CDR2 sequences are MNHNS and SASEGT. V lost 8 bases and J 2 bases, leaving 15 bases between the germline ends. There are 14 residues in the CDR3. The CDR3 coding sequence is TGTGCCAGCCCAACGCCGGGACCGAACTATGGCTACACCTTC. As protein: CASPTPGPNYGYTF.

Details on this clonotype: A much bigger clone sits one base away, suggesting this may be a read error. The chain uses TRBV28 and TRBJ2-1; D is unclear. The CDR3 has 13 amino acids. Germline V gives CDR1 MDHEN, CDR2 SYDVKM. The CDR3 coding sequence is TGTGCCAGCAGTTTGATCCTAGTCGGTGAGCAGTCCTTC. This encodes CASSLILVGEQSF.

This clonotype appeared many times. The rearrangement uses TRBV14 and TRBJ2-1; 9 bases match TRBD2. V lost 5 bases to trimming and J lost 2 bases; unmatched junction nucleotides: 7. Per germline, CDR1 SGHDN and CDR2 FVKESK. The CDR3 is 16 residues long. This CDR3 is CASSAITSGPYNEQFF. Here the CDR3 DNA reads TGTGCCAGCAGCGCTATCACTAGCGGGCCCTACAATGAGCAGTTCTTC.